This T cell receptor beta chain was sequenced during a study of early T cells in non-severe SARS-CoV-2 infection. Individually, cDNA molecules had unique molecular identifiers attached to them. Using its own MiXCR run on the 5' RACE reads, TCRdb lists one record per CDR3 protein. Found here are about 68,000 distinct CDR3 sequences, about 11% of them singletons; the top ten hold 6.4%. The germline V and J ends were trimmed by 4 bases and 6 bases, with 16 bases remaining between them. The germline V gene encodes CDR1 SGHVS and CDR2 FNYEAQ. The CDR3 consists of 14 residues. The clonotype was recovered from an adult who was a healthcare worker with PCR-confirmed SARS-CoV-2 infection or an uninfected control (not recorded which). Sequenced input: whole blood. The chain links TRBV7-6 to TRBJ2-7; possibly TRBD2 for D (6 bases). CDR3 nucleotides: TGTGCCAGCAGCTCCGGGACTTTTTCAACCGAGCAGTACTTC. Its protein is CASSSGTFSTEQYF.